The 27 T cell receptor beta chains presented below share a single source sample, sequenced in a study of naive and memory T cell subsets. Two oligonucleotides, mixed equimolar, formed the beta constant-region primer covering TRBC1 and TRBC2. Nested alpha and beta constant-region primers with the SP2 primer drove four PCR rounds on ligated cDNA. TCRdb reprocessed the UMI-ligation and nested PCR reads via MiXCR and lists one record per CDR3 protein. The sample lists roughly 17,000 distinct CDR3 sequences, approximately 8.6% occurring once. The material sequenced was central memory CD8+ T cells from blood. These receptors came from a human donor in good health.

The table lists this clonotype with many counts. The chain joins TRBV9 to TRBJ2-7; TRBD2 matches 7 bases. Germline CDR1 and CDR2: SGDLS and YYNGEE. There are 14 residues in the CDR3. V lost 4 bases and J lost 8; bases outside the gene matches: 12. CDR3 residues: CASSPLGEGNKQYF. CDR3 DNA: TGTGCCAGCAGCCCACTTGGGGAGGGGAATAAGCAGTACTTC.

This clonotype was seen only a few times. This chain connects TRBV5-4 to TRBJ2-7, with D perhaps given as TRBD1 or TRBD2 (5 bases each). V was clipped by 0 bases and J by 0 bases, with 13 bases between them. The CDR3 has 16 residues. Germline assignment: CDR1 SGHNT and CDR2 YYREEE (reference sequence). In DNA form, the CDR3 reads TGTGCCAGCAGCTTGGATCCCGGGGCGAGCTCCTACGAGCAGTACTTC. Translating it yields CASSLDPGASSYEQYF.

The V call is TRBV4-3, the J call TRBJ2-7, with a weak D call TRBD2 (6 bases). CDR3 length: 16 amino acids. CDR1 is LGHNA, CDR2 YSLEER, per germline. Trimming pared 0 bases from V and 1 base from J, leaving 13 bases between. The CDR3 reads CASSQDLGGTSYEQYF. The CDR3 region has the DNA TGCGCCAGCAGCCAAGATCTGGGCGGGACGTCCTACGAGCAGTACTTC.

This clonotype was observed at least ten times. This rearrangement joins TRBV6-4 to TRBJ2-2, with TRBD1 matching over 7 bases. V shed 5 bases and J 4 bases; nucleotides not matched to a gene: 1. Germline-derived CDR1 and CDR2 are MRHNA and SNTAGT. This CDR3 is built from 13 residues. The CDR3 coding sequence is TGTGCCAGCAGTACAGGGGCCACCGGGGAGCTGTTTTTT. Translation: CASSTGATGELFF.

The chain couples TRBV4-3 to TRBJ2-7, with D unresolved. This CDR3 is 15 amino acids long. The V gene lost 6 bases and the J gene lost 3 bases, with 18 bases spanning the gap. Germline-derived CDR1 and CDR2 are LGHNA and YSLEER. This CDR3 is CASSPGRSLGYEQYF. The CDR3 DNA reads TGCGCCAGCAGTCCCGGACGGAGCCTAGGCTACGAGCAGTACTTC.

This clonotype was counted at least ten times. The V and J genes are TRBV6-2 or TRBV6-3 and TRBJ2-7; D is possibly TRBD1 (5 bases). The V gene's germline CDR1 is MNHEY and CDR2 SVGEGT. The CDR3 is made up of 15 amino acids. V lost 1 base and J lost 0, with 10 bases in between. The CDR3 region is CASSYWRTYSYEQYF. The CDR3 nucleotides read TGTGCCAGCAGTTACTGGCGGACATACTCCTACGAGCAGTACTTC.

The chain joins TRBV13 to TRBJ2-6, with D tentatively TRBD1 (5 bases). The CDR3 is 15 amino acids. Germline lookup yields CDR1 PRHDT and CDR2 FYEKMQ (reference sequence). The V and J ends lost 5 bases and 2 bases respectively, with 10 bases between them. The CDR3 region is CASSPRQPGANVLTF. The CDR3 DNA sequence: TGTGCCAGCAGCCCGCGACAGCCTGGGGCCAACGTCCTGACTTTC.

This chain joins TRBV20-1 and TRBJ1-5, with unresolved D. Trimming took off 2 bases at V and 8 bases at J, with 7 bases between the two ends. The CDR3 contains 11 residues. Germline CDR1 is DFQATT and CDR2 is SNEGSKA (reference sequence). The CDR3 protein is CSARPPEPQHF. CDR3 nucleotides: TGCAGTGCTAGACCCCCGGAGCCCCAGCATTTT.

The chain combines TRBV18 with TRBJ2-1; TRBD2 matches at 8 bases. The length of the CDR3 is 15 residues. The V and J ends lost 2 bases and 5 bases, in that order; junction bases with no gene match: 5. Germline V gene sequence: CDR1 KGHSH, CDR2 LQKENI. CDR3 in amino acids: CASSPWREVHNEQFF. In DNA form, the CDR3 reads TGTGCCAGCTCACCATGGCGGGAGGTACACAATGAGCAGTTCTTC.

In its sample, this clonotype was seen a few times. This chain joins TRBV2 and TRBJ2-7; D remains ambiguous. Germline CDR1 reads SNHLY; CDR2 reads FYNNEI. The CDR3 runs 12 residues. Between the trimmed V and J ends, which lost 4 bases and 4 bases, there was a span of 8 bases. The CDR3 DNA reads TGTGCCAGCAGTGTTGACGTATACGAGCAGTACTTC. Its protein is CASSVDVYEQYF.

CDR3 coding DNA: TGTGCCAGCAGTGAAGGGTCAGGGGGGAGGGATGAGCAGTTCTTC. It translates to CASSEGSGGRDEQFF. The chain employs TRBV6-1 and TRBJ2-1; either TRBD1 or TRBD2 may fit D (7 bases each). The germline V gene encodes CDR1 MNHNS and CDR2 SASEGT. Trimming took off 1 base at V and 8 bases at J, with 15 bases between the two ends. CDR3 length: 15 residues.

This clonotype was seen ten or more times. The CDR3 DNA sequence: TGTGCCAGCAGCCCGGGCCCGCCAGGGGGTGTCTACGAGCAGTACTTC. It yields the protein CASSPGPPGGVYEQYF. This chain connects TRBV9 to TRBJ2-7, with 7 bases fitting TRBD1. This CDR3 contains 16 residues. In germline, CDR1 is SGDLS, CDR2 YYNGEE. Losses at the gene ends were 4 bases for V and 3 bases for J; bases not matched to a gene: 13.

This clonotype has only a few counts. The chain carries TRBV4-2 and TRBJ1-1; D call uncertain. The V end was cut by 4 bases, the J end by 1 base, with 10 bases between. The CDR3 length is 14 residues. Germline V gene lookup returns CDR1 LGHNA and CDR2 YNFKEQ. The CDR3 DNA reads TGTGCCAGCAGCCCACAGATGGAGAACACTGAAGCTTTCTTT. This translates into CASSPQMENTEAFF.

The CDR3 DNA follows: TGTGCCAGCATCACAGGGCCAGGGACAGGCGGCCAGCCCCAGCATTTT. Translation: CASITGPGTGGQPQHF. V gene TRBV28 combines with J gene TRBJ1-5; 8 bases agree with TRBD1. The CDR3 runs to 16 residues. CDR1 MDHEN and CDR2 SYDVKM come from the germline V gene. Trimming took 7 bases from V and 7 from J; bases not matched to a gene: 15.

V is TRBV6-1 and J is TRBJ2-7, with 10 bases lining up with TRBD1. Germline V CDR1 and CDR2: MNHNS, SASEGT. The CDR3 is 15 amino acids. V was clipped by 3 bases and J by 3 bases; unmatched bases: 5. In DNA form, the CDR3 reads TGTGCCAGCAGTGATGCGACAGGGGGCTACTACGAGCAGTACTTC. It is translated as CASSDATGGYYEQYF.

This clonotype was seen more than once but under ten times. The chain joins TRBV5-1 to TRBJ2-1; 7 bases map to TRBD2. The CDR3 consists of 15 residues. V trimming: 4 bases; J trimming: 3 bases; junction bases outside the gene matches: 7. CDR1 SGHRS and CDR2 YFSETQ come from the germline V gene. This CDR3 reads CASSIASGNYNEQFF. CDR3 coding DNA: TGCGCCAGCAGCATAGCTAGCGGAAACTACAATGAGCAGTTCTTC.

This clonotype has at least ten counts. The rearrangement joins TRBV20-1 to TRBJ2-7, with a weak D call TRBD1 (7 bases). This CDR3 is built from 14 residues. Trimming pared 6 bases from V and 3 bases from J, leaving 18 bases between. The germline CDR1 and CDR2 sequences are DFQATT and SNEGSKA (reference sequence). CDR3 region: CSARRQGGIYEQYF. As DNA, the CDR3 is TGCAGTGCCCGACGACAGGGAGGAATCTACGAGCAGTACTTC.

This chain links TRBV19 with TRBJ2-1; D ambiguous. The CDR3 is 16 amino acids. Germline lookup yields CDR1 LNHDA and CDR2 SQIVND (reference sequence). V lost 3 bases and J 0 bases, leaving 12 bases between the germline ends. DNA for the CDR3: TGTGCCAGTAGTATTCCACGATTGAGCTCCTACAATGAGCAGTTCTTC. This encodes CASSIPRLSSYNEQFF.

CDR3 in amino acids: CATSLGSYTGELFF. DNA of the CDR3: TGTGCCACCAGCCTCGGGAGCTACACCGGGGAGCTGTTTTTT. This chain links TRBV24-1 with TRBJ2-2; D is possibly TRBD2 (6 bases). In germline, CDR1 is KGHDR, CDR2 SFDVKD. The CDR3 consists of 14 residues. V lost 7 bases to trimming and J lost 3 bases, with 11 bases between them.

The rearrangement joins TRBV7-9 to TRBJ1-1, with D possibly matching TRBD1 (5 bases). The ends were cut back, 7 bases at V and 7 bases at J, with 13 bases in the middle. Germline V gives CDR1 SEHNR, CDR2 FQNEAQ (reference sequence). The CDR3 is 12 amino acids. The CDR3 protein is CASTWGEVEAFF. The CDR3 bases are TGTGCCAGCACCTGGGGGGAAGTTGAAGCTTTCTTT. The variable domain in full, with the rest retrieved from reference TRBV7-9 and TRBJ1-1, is DTGVSQNPRHKITKRGQNVTFRCDPISEHNRLYWYRQTLGQGPEFLTYFQNEAQLEKSRLLSDRFSAERPKGSFSTLEIQRTEQGDSAMYLCASTWGEVEAFFGQGTRLTVV.

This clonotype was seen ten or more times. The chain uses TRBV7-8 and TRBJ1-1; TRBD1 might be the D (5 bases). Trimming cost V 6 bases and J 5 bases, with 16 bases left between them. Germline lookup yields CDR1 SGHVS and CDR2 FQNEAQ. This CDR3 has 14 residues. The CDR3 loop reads CASRRGTPRTEAFF. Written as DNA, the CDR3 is TGTGCCAGCAGGCGCGGGACCCCAAGGACTGAAGCTTTCTTT. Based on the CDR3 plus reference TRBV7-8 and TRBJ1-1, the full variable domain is GAGVSQSPRYKVAKRGQDVALRCDPISGHVSLFWYQQALGQGPEFLTYFQNEAQLDKSGLPSDRFFAERPEGSVSTLKIQRTQQEDSAVYLCASRRGTPRTEAFFGQGTRLTVV.

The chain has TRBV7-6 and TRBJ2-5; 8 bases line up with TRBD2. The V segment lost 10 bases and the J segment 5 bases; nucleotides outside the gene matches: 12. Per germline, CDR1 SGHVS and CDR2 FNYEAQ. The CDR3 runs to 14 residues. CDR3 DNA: TGTGCCATCGGGGGGGTCACTTGGGGGGAGACCCAGTACTTC. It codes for CAIGGVTWGETQYF. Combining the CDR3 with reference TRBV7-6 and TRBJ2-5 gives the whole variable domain GAGVSQSPRYKVTKRGQDVALRCDPISGHVSLYWYRQALGQGPEFLTYFNYEAQQDKSGLPNDRFSAERPEGSISTLTIQRTEQRDSAMYRCAIGGVTWGETQYFGPGTRLLVL.

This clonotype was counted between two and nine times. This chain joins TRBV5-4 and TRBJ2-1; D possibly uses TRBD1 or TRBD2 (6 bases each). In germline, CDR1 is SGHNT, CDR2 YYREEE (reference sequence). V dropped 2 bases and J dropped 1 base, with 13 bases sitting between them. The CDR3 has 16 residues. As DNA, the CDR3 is TGTGCCAGCAGCTTTATGGGGGGCGCATCCTACAATGAGCAGTTCTTC. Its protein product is CASSFMGGASYNEQFF.

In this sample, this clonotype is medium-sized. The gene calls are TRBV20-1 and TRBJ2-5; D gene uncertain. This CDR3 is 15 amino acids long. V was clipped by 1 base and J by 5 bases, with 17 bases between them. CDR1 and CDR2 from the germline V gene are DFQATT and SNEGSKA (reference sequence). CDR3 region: CSARGVGTKTETQYF. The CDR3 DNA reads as TGCAGTGCTAGAGGAGTGGGAACCAAGACTGAGACCCAGTACTTC.

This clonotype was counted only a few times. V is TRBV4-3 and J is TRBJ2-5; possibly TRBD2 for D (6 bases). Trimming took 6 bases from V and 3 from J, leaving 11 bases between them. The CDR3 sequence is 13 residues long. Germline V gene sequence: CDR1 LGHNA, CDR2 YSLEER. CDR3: CASSRLGEETQYF. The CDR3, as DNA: TGCGCCAGCAGTCGACTAGGGGAAGAGACCCAGTACTTC.

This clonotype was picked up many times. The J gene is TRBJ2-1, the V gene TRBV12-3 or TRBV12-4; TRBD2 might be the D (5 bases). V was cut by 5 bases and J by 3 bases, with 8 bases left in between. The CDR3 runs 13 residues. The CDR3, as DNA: TGTGCCAGCAGTGGCGGACTCTACAATGAGCAGTTCTTC. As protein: CASSGGLYNEQFF.

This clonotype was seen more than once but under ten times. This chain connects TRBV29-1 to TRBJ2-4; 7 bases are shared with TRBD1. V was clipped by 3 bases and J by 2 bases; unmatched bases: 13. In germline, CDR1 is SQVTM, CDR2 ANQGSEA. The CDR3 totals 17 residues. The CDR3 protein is CSVEGRQGWGSKNIQYF. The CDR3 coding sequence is TGCAGCGTTGAGGGCAGACAGGGATGGGGATCCAAAAACATTCAGTACTTC. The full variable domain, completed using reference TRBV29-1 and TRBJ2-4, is SAVISQKPSRDICQRGTSLTIQCQVDSQVTMMFWYRQQPGQSLTLIATANQGSEATYESGFVIDKFPISRPNLTFSTLTVSNMSPEDSSIYLCSVEGRQGWGSKNIQYFGAGTRLSVL.